What follows is one T cell receptor (beta chain) and its context. Antigen specificity is unknown. CDR3 length equals 14 residues. Germline V gene data show CDR1 as SGHDT and CDR2 as YYEEEE. V was pared by 2 bases and J by 4 bases, with 12 bases between. This record belongs to a study of PD-1 blockade in classical Hodgkin lymphoma. Each of the patients experienced relapse following autologous stem cell transplantation, and their brentuximab vedotin exposure differed. Study-wide points: A reduction in baseline TCR diversity was reportedly seen in newly diagnosed patients relative to healthy donors. Those patients who began receiving nivolumab less than 1 year after ASCT had lower diversity, and they were excluded. CD4+ TCR diversity climbed significantly by C4D1, unlike CD8+ TCR diversity.

Profiling relied on immunoSEQ multiplex PCR, and the TCRdb table lists in-frame clones only, not all of them. The table includes about 40,000 clones, 80% to 90% detected once. The specimen was peripheral blood mononuclear cells (PBMCs), collected at baseline. The sequence came from a human donor with classical Hodgkin lymphoma. The chain links TRBV5-6 to TRBJ1-1; tentatively, D is TRBD1 (5 bases). The chain's CDR3 is CASSFRRGPTEAFF. CDR3 coding DNA: TGTGCCAGCAGCTTCCGTAGGGGCCCCACTGAAGCTTTCTTT. The whole variable domain, filled in from reference TRBV5-6 and TRBJ1-1, reads DAGVTQSPTHLIKTRGQQVTLRCSPKSGHDTVSWYQQALGQGPQFIFQYYEEEERQRGNFPDRFSGHQFPNYSSELNVNALLLGDSALYLCASSFRRGPTEAFFGQGTRLTVV.